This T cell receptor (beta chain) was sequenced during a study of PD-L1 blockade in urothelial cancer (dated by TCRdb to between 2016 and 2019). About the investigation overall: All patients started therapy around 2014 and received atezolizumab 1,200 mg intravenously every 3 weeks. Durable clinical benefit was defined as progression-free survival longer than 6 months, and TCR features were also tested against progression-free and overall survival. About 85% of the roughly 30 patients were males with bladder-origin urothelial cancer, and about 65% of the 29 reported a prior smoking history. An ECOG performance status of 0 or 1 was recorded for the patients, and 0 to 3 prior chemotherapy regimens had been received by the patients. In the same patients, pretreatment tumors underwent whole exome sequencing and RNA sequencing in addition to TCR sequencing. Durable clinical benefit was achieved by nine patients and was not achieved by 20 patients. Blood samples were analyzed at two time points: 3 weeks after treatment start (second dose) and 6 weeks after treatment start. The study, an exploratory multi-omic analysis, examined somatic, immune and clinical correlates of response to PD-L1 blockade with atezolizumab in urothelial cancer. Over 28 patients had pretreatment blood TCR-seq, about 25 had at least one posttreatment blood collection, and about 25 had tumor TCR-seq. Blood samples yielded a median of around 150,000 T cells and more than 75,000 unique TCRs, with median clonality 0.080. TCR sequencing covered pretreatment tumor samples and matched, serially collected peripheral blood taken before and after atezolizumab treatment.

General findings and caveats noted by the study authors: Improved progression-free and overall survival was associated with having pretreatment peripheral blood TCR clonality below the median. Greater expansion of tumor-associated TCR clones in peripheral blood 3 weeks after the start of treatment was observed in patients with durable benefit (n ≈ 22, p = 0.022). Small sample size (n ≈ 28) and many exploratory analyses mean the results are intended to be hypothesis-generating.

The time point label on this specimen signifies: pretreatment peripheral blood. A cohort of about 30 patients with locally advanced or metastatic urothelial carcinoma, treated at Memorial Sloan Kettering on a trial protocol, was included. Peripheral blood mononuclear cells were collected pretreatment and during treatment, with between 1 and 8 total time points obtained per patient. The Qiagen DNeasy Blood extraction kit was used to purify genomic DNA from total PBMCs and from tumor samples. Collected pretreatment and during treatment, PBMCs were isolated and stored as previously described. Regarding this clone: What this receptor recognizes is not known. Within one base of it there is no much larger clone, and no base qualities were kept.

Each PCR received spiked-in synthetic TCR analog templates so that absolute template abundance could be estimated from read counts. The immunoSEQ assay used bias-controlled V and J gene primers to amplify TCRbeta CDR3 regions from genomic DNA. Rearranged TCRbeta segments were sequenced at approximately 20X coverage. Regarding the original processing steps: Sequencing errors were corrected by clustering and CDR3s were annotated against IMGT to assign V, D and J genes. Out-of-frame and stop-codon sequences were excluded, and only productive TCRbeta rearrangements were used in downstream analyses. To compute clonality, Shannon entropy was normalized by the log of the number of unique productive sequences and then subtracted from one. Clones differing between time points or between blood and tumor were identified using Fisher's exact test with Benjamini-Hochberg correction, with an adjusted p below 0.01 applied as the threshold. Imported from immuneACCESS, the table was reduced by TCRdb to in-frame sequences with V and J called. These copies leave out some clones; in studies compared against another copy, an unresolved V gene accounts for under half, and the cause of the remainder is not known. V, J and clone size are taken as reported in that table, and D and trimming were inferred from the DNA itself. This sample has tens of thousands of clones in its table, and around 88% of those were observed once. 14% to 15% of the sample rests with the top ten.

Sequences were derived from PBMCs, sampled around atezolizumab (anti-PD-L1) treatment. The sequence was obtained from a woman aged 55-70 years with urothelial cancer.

The sequence in DNA is TGTGCCAGCTCACCACAACTAGGACAGGGGTTCAATGAAAAACTGTTTTTT. Its coded protein is CASSPQLGQGFNEKLFF. The rearranged segments are TRBV18 and TRBJ1-4; 9 bases in the junction line up with TRBD1. Reading from cysteine to phenylalanine, the CDR3 counts 17 amino acids. The kept DNA is CDR3 alone, 51 bases in frame from the first base. V is cut back by 1 base and J by 5 bases, with 8 bases in the junction unmatched. CDR1 and CDR2, looked up from the germline V gene, are KGHSH and LQKENI.